Presented here are 11 T cell receptor beta chains from one specimen sequenced in a study of cytomegalovirus exposure and HLA in healthy donors. Primers for the PCR totalled 60 Vbeta and 13 Jbeta. Method: immunoSEQ multiplex PCR; TCRdb's copy keeps in-frame clones and lacks some. The table has around 150,000 clones, roughly 80% seen once. The specimen sequenced was PBMCs. These receptors were taken from a man between 18 and 35 years old in good health and CMV-seronegative.

The chain recombines TRBV19 with TRBJ1-1, with D possibly matching TRBD1 (6 bases). The CDR3 is 14 residues long. Trimming took off 6 bases at V and 1 base at J, with 12 bases between the two ends. Germline CDR1 is LNHDA and CDR2 is SQIVND (reference sequence). CDR3 protein: CASSLGHSNTEAFF. In DNA, the CDR3 is TGTGCCAGTAGCCTGGGACATTCGAACACTGAAGCTTTCTTT.

In this sample, this clone turned up once. The genes are TRBV10-3 and TRBJ2-5; D is possibly TRBD1 (7 bases). The germline V and J ends were trimmed by 7 bases and 4 bases, with 13 bases remaining between them. Germline CDR1 and CDR2: ENHRY and SYGVKD. This CDR3 is 13 amino acids long. CDR3 DNA: TGTGCCATCAAGGGGCAGGGGGGAGAGACCCAGTACTTC. This gives the protein CAIKGQGGETQYF.

The chain uses TRBV7-2 and TRBJ1-2; D is unclear. CDR3 length: 14 amino acids. Germline CDR1 reads SGHTA; CDR2 reads FQGNSA. With 2 bases removed from V and 7 bases from J, the gap between germline ends came to 14 bases. CDR3 sequence: CASSLSLGPGGYTF. DNA of the CDR3: TGTGCCAGCAGCTTAAGTCTGGGCCCCGGTGGCTACACCTTC.

The V and J genes are TRBV4-3 and TRBJ2-1; TRBD2 is a possible D gene (6 bases). V was shortened by 1 base and J by 7 bases, with 14 bases between the two germline ends. Germline loops: CDR1 LGHNA, CDR2 YSLEER. CDR3 length: 15 amino acids. The CDR3 loop reads CASSQGPGVGNEQFF. The CDR3 nucleotides read TGCGCCAGCAGCCAAGGCCCGGGGGTAGGAAATGAGCAGTTCTTC.

The rearrangement joins TRBV7-2 to TRBJ2-7; 9 bases are a match to TRBD1. CDR1 is SGHTA and CDR2 is FQGNSA in the germline V gene. CDR3 size: 14 residues. Trimming cost V 5 bases and J 3 bases; bases outside gene matches: 5. CDR3 loop: CASSPDRGFYEQYF. CDR3 sequence (DNA): TGTGCCAGCAGCCCGGACAGGGGCTTCTACGAGCAGTACTTC.

The V gene is TRBV19, the J gene TRBJ2-3; 10 bases map to TRBD1. V was clipped by 6 bases and J by 3 bases; unmatched bases: 6. The germline CDR1 and CDR2 sequences are LNHDA and SQIVND (reference sequence). The CDR3 has 15 residues. The CDR3 loop reads CASSPDRGRTDTQYF. CDR3 DNA sequence: TGTGCCAGTAGCCCGGACAGGGGGAGAACAGATACGCAGTATTTT.

The chain recombines TRBV5-6 with TRBJ2-5; 8 nucleotides agree with TRBD1. CDR1 and CDR2 (germline): SGHDT, YYEEEE. J gave up 5 bases and V 1 base, and 1 base lay outside the gene matches. The CDR3 covers 13 residues. CDR3 amino acids: CASSLRQGETQYF. The CDR3 DNA reads as TGTGCCAGCAGCTTGAGACAGGGGGAGACCCAGTACTTC.

This clone has only a few counts. V usage is TRBV28 and J usage is TRBJ2-7, with D maybe TRBD2 (5 bases). Germline CDR1 MDHEN, CDR2 SYDVKM. V was shortened by 5 bases and J by 0 bases, with 17 bases between the two germline ends. The CDR3 is 16 residues long. CDR3 sequence reads: CASSPSRAFFSYEQYF. The CDR3 nucleotides are TGTGCCAGCAGTCCCTCGAGGGCCTTCTTCTCCTACGAGCAGTACTTC.

V and J are TRBV20-1 and TRBJ1-1; the D is unclear. The CDR3 covers 10 residues. The germline gives CDR1 DFQATT, CDR2 SNEGSKA (reference sequence). V was trimmed by 7 bases and J by 10 bases, leaving 13 bases between them. The CDR3 bases are TGCAGTGGTCAACGAGGTTCAGCTTTCTTT. Encoded protein: CSGQRGSAFF.

The sample holds a few counts of this clone. V is TRBV5-6 and J is TRBJ2-2; 8 bases are shared with TRBD1. The CDR3 is 16 amino acids. J was trimmed by 0 bases and V by 4 bases; bases with no gene match: 5. The germline CDR1 and CDR2 sequences are SGHDT and YYEEEE. CDR3 amino acids: CASSPYRGANTGELFF. The CDR3 region has the DNA TGTGCCAGCAGCCCGTACAGGGGGGCGAACACCGGGGAGCTGTTTTTT.

The CDR3 DNA reads TGTGCCAGCAGTCCGACAGGGGGAGAGGATTCACCCCTCCACTTT. Translating it yields CASSPTGGEDSPLHF. J is TRBJ1-6 and V is TRBV2; TRBD1 matches 9 bases. In germline, CDR1 is SNHLY, CDR2 FYNNEI. V was clipped by 5 bases and J by 8 bases; unmatched bases: 7. CDR3 size: 15 residues.